These 5 T cell receptor beta chains came from one sample sequenced in a study of blood T cell repertoires in COVID-19. Produced via immunoSEQ multiplex PCR; TCRdb's table is partial and in-frame only. The table includes a few hundred thousand clones, over 80% detected once. Sequencing was carried out using peripheral blood. These receptor sequences come from a man aged 60 to 69 who had recovered from COVID-19.

The V call is TRBV19, the J call TRBJ1-1, with D possibly matching TRBD1 (6 bases). With 7 bases removed from V and 3 bases from J, the gap between germline ends came to 18 bases. In germline, CDR1 is LNHDA, CDR2 SQIVND (reference sequence). The CDR3 contains 15 residues. CDR3 residues: CASTSSSAGDTEAFF. CDR3 coding DNA: TGTGCCAGTACCTCGAGTTCAGCAGGGGACACTGAAGCTTTCTTT. Combining the CDR3 with reference TRBV19 and TRBJ1-1 gives the whole variable domain DGGITQSPKYLFRKEGQNVTLSCEQNLNHDAMYWYRQDPGQGLRLIYYSQIVNDFQKGDIAEGYSVSREKKESFPLTVTSAQKNPTAFYLCASTSSSAGDTEAFFGQGTRLTVV.

J is TRBJ1-2 and V is TRBV7-9; the D gene is possibly TRBD1 (6 bases). The germline V gene has CDR1 SEHNR and CDR2 FQNEAQ (reference sequence). The CDR3 runs 15 residues. Trimming cost V 5 bases and J 7 bases, with 20 bases left between them. The CDR3 sequence: CASSPLPGGAIGYTF. The CDR3 DNA is TGTGCCAGCAGCCCGCTTCCCGGGGGGGCTATTGGCTACACCTTC.

This rearrangement joins TRBV7-9 to TRBJ1-3; the D gene is possibly TRBD1 (5 bases). The CDR3 runs to 13 residues. CDR1 SEHNR and CDR2 FQNEAQ come from the germline V gene (reference sequence). The ends were cut back, 6 bases at V and 4 bases at J, with 10 bases in the middle. This chain's CDR3 is CASSQAGGNTIYF. The CDR3 DNA reads as TGTGCCAGCAGTCAAGCAGGGGGAAACACCATATATTTT.

This clone was seen more than once but under ten times. The V call is TRBV4-2, the J call TRBJ2-1, with 8 bases matching TRBD2. The V gene end was trimmed by 0 bases and the J gene end by 8 bases; junction bases not matched to a gene: 12. The CDR3 spans 17 residues. Germline V gene sequence: CDR1 LGHNA, CDR2 YNFKEQ. This chain's CDR3 is CASSQDYAGRALDEQFF. In DNA, the CDR3 is TGTGCCAGCAGCCAAGACTATGCCGGGAGGGCCCTCGATGAGCAGTTCTTC.

The V and J genes are TRBV21-1 and TRBJ2-5; the table's TRBD1 call for D was not verified on the DNA. TRBV21-1 is noted as a pseudogene. This CDR3 contains 17 residues. The CDR3 DNA sequence: TGTGCCAGCAGCGAGACCGGACAGGGGTCCTTCCAAGAGACCCAGTACTTC. Translated, it gives CASSETGQGSFQETQYF.